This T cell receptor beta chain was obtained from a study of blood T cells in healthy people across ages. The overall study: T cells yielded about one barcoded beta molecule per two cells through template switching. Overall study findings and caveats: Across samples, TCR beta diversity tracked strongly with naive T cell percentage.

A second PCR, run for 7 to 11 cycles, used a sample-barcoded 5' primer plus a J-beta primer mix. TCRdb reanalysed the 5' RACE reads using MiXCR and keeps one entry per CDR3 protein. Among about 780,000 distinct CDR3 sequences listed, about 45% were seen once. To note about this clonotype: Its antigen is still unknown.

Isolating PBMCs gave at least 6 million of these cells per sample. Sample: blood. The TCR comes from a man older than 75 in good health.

Here the CDR3 reads CASSTGVGNYGYTF. For the CDR3, the DNA is TGTGCCAGCAGCACAGGGGTCGGGAACTATGGCTACACCTTC. The chain recombines TRBV6-6 with TRBJ1-2; 7 bases are a match to TRBD1. The CDR3 totals 14 residues. Germline CDR1 is MNHNY and CDR2 is SVGAGI (reference sequence). V lost 6 bases to trimming and J lost 2 bases; unmatched junction nucleotides: 6.